The next 17 T cell receptor beta chains were all read from a single sample in a study of blood T cell repertoires in COVID-19 (dated by TCRdb to about 2020). The library relied on the immunoSEQ multiplex PCR assay. In TCRdb, the immuneACCESS table is reduced to in-frame sequences with V and J assigned. These tables do not hold every clone; where another copy was compared, an unresolved V gene accounts for under half, and the others remain unexplained. This sample is represented by more than 85,000 clones; around nine tenths of them were singletons. Roughly 5% of the sample lies in the top ten. The sample taken for sequencing was peripheral blood. The receptors shown here come from a man in his 70s with acute or convalescent COVID-19.

The rearrangement uses TRBV28 and TRBJ1-2; 7 nucleotides align to TRBD1. Germline values: CDR1 MDHEN, CDR2 SYDVKM. V shed 2 bases, J shed 8 bases, and the junction held 8 bases outside the gene matches. CDR3 size: 14 residues. Here the CDR3 DNA reads TGTGCCAGCAGTTTAGGGCAGGGGGTACGAGGCTACACCTTC. It translates to CASSLGQGVRGYTF.

The V gene is TRBV15, the J gene TRBJ1-4, with D tentatively TRBD1 (5 bases). CDR1 and CDR2 from the germline V gene are LNHNV and YYDKDF (reference sequence). The V and J ends lost 1 base and 2 bases respectively, with 11 bases between them. The CDR3 consists of 16 residues. CDR3 DNA sequence: TGTGCCACCAGCAGAGTAATTGGGGCGACTAATGAAAAACTGTTTTTT. Residues: CATSRVIGATNEKLFF.

Here the CDR3 DNA reads TGTGCCAGCAGCTTAGATTCTAGCGGGACCTACGAGCAGTACTTC. Translation gives CASSLDSSGTYEQYF. The rearrangement links TRBV11-3 to TRBJ2-7; 9 bases fit TRBD2. CDR1 and CDR2 from the germline V gene are SGHNT and YENEEA. This CDR3 has 15 amino acids. V shed 0 bases, J shed 2 bases, and the junction held 2 bases outside the gene matches.

The count of this clone is one. The chain joins TRBV28 to TRBJ1-2; 10 bases are shared with TRBD1. CDR1 and CDR2 from the germline V gene are MDHEN and SYDVKM. J was trimmed by 6 bases and V by 4 bases; bases with no gene match: 8. CDR3 size: 15 residues. The DNA of the CDR3 is TGTGCCAGCAGTTATCGACAGGGGGCTTTGAATGGCTACACCTTC. It encodes CASSYRQGALNGYTF.

This chain connects TRBV19 to TRBJ1-3; 8 bases map to TRBD1. The length of the CDR3 is 14 residues. Germline CDR1 and CDR2: LNHDA and SQIVND (reference sequence). The trim removed 7 bases at V and 4 bases at J, leaving 6 bases unmatched. CDR3 loop: CASKQGEIGNTIYF. The CDR3 DNA reads as TGTGCCAGTAAACAGGGGGAGATAGGAAACACCATATATTTT.

V usage is TRBV27 and J usage is TRBJ2-5, with a tentative D call TRBD2 (6 bases). The germline V gene encodes CDR1 MNHEY and CDR2 SMNVEV (reference sequence). The V end was cut by 0 bases, the J end by 4 bases, with 9 bases between. The length of the CDR3 is 14 residues. The CDR3 region is CASSLSSGVETQYF. The CDR3 nucleotides read TGTGCCAGCAGTTTATCTAGCGGAGTAGAGACCCAGTACTTC.

The gene calls are TRBV6-8 and TRBJ1-5; no definite D call. The CDR3 is 18 residues long. The V end lost 0 bases, the J end lost 0 bases, and 15 bases lay between the germline ends. Germline V gives CDR1 MNHGY, CDR2 SAAAGT. The CDR3 sequence is CASSYSNFTLYSNQPQHF. The CDR3 DNA sequence: TGTGCCAGCAGTTACTCCAACTTTACCCTTTATAGCAATCAGCCCCAGCATTTT.

This chain's CDR3 is CASSRGPNSNQPQHF. The CDR3 DNA reads TGTGCCAGCTCACGGGGCCCTAATAGCAATCAGCCCCAGCATTTT. V is TRBV18 and J is TRBJ1-5; possibly TRBD1 for D (5 bases). Germline V gene lookup returns CDR1 KGHSH and CDR2 LQKENI. The CDR3 is made up of 15 amino acids. V was pared by 4 bases and J by 0 bases, with 10 bases between.

This chain joins TRBV29-1 and TRBJ2-7; D possibly corresponds to TRBD1 (7 bases). This CDR3 contains 16 residues. V dropped 1 base and J dropped 2 bases, with 18 bases sitting between them. From germline, CDR1 is SQVTM and CDR2 ANQGSEA. The DNA of the CDR3 is TGCAGCGTTGAAGGGGGGGAAACAGGGGAGACCTACGAGCAGTACTTC. The encoded protein is CSVEGGETGETYEQYF.

This chain links TRBV5-4 with TRBJ2-1; 9 bases align to TRBD2. Germline trimming cut 5 bases from V and 6 bases from J; bases unmatched to any gene: 0. The CDR3 is 12 residues long. Per the germline V gene, CDR1 is SGHNT and CDR2 is YYREEE (reference sequence). DNA for the CDR3: TGTGCCAGCAGGCGGGGGGGCAATGAGCAGTTCTTC. It codes for CASRRGGNEQFF. The full variable domain, its missing parts supplied by reference TRBV5-4 and TRBJ2-1, is ETGVTQSPTHLIKTRGQQVTLRCSSQSGHNTVSWYQQALGQGPQFIFQYYREEENGRGNFPPRFSGLQFPNYSSELNVNALELDDSALYLCASRRGGNEQFFGPGTRLTVL.

The rearrangement links TRBV7-2 to TRBJ2-7, with TRBD2 matching over 7 bases. With V trimmed by 1 base and J by 0 bases, 3 bases remained unmatched. Germline CDR1 and CDR2: SGHTA and FQGNSA. The CDR3 consists of 15 residues. In DNA, the CDR3 is TGTGCCAGCAGCTTAGGGCGGGAGCCCTCCTACGAGCAGTACTTC. This gives the protein CASSLGREPSYEQYF.

V usage is TRBV5-1 and J usage is TRBJ1-4; 8 nucleotides agree with TRBD1. Germline lookup yields CDR1 SGHRS and CDR2 YFSETQ. The CDR3 has 15 amino acids. The V and J ends lost 4 bases and 7 bases, in that order; junction bases with no gene match: 9. CDR3 nucleotide sequence: TGCGCCAGCAGCGGACAGGGTGATAGAAGTGAAAAACTGTTTTTT. This codes for CASSGQGDRSEKLFF.

The rearrangement links TRBV5-1 to TRBJ1-5; tentatively, D is TRBD1 (5 bases). This CDR3 has 15 amino acids. Looked up from germline, CDR1 is SGHRS and CDR2 is YFSETQ. The V and J ends lost 0 bases and 0 bases respectively, with 7 bases between them. CDR3 bases: TGCGCCAGCAGCTTGGCAGGGAATAGCAATCAGCCCCAGCATTTT. Protein product: CASSLAGNSNQPQHF.

V and J are TRBV19 and TRBJ2-2, with 12 positions matching TRBD2. This CDR3 has 16 residues. J gave up 4 bases and V 6 bases, and 6 bases lay outside the gene matches. The V gene's germline CDR1 is LNHDA and CDR2 SQIVND (reference sequence). The CDR3 spells CASRLAGGLITGELFF. The CDR3 DNA reads TGTGCCAGTAGGCTAGCGGGGGGGCTTATCACCGGGGAGCTGTTTTTT.

This clone was detected once. The chain uses TRBV3-1 (or the pseudogene TRBV3-2) and TRBJ2-7, with TRBD2 matching over 8 bases. The J segment lost 4 bases and the V segment lost 1 base, leaving 6 bases of the junction unmatched. The CDR3 contains 15 residues. Germline assignment: CDR1 LGHDT and CDR2 YNNKEL (reference sequence). CDR3 in amino acids: CASSQVVAGPYEQYF. The CDR3 nucleotides read TGTGCCAGCAGCCAAGTTGTAGCGGGACCTTACGAGCAGTACTTC.

V usage is TRBV12-3 or TRBV12-4 and J usage is TRBJ1-2; 7 bases fit TRBD1. The ends lost 6 bases at V and 3 bases at J; junction bases unmatched: 4. The CDR3 extends over 13 amino acids. Here the CDR3 DNA reads TGTGCCAGCAGACTTACAGGGGACTATGGCTACACCTTC. This translates into CASRLTGDYGYTF.

This chain links TRBV7-6 with TRBJ2-7, with 7 positions matching TRBD1. With V trimmed by 5 bases and J by 0 bases, 7 bases remained unmatched. In germline, CDR1 is SGHVS, CDR2 FNYEAQ. This CDR3 spans 15 amino acids. The CDR3 region has the DNA TGTGCCAGCAGCATACAAGGGGGCAACTCCTACGAGCAGTACTTC. Its protein is CASSIQGGNSYEQYF.